The 9 T cell receptor beta chains listed next were all sequenced from one sample in a study of cytomegalovirus exposure and HLA in healthy donors. PCR involved 60 Vbeta and 13 Jbeta primers. This table comes from immunoSEQ multiplex PCR, and its TCRdb copy is limited to in-frame clones, with some not included. The data show around 120,000 clones, 60% to 85% seen once. The sample comprised PBMCs. These receptors were obtained from a female donor in good health and CMV-seropositive.

The chain has TRBV7-9 and TRBJ1-2; TRBD1 might be the D (5 bases). Germline assignment: CDR1 SEHNR and CDR2 FQNEAQ (reference sequence). The CDR3 sequence is 12 residues long. Trimming took 2 bases from V and 8 from J, leaving 9 bases between them. CDR3 amino acids: CASSLPGGGYTF. For the CDR3, the DNA is TGTGCCAGCAGCTTACCCGGGGGGGGCTACACCTTC.

The sample holds one count of this clone. The chain couples TRBV5-1 to TRBJ2-1, with 9 bases fitting TRBD1. V trimming: 4 bases; J trimming: 7 bases; junction bases outside the gene matches: 9. The CDR3 consists of 15 residues. Germline assignment: CDR1 SGHRS and CDR2 YFSETQ. The CDR3 nucleotides read TGCGCCAGCAGCATCGGGACAGGGCGTGGAAATGAGCAGTTCTTC. Its translation is CASSIGTGRGNEQFF.

The chain employs TRBV6-1 and TRBJ1-2; TRBD1 matches 7 bases. Germline-derived CDR1 and CDR2 are MNHNS and SASEGT. Trimming cost V 0 bases and J 4 bases; bases outside gene matches: 8. CDR3 size: 16 residues. This CDR3 is CASSEAPGTVLYGYTF. The CDR3, as DNA: TGTGCCAGCAGTGAAGCGCCCGGGACAGTCCTCTATGGCTACACCTTC.

V and J are TRBV5-1 and TRBJ2-2; D may be TRBD1 (5 bases). The CDR3 runs 16 residues. The germline CDR1 and CDR2 sequences are SGHRS and YFSETQ. The V end was cut by 3 bases, the J end by 4 bases, with 16 bases between. The CDR3 here is CASSSSGQGITGELFF. The CDR3, as DNA: TGCGCCAGCAGCTCCTCCGGCCAGGGAATCACCGGGGAGCTGTTTTTT.

The chain is built from TRBV6-5 and TRBJ2-1; 9 bases agree with TRBD2. The CDR3 has 15 residues. Germline values: CDR1 MNHEY, CDR2 SVGAGI. The junction had 9 bases not matched to a gene; V was cut back by 8 bases and J by 4 bases. CDR3 sequence (DNA): TGTGCCAGCTCTCCCCCGGGACTAGCTTACAATGAGCAGTTCTTC. It translates to CASSPPGLAYNEQFF.

The chain employs TRBV15 and TRBJ2-7, with 9 bases matching TRBD2. Germline CDR1 is LNHNV and CDR2 is YYDKDF (reference sequence). With V trimmed by 3 bases and J by 4 bases, 13 bases remained unmatched. This CDR3 is 17 amino acids long. This CDR3 is CATSSSFLSGRLYEQYF. As DNA, the CDR3 is TGTGCCACCAGCAGCAGCTTCCTCAGCGGGAGGTTGTACGAGCAGTACTTC.

The rearrangement links TRBV5-4 to TRBJ2-1; TRBD2 aligns across 15 bases. V lost 9 bases, J lost 10 bases, and 5 bases stayed unmatched. There are 13 residues in the CDR3. Germline CDR1 SGHNT, CDR2 YYREEE (reference sequence). The CDR3 DNA reads as TGTGCCATCGACGGGACTAGCGGGAGGGAGCAGTTCTTC. This sequence encodes CAIDGTSGREQFF.

The CDR3 spells CASSLQYEQYF. In DNA form, the CDR3 reads TGTGCCAGCAGTTTACAGTACGAGCAGTACTTC. The chain combines TRBV28 with TRBJ2-7, with D unresolved. Trimming took 2 bases from V and 4 from J, leaving 3 bases between them. The CDR3 sequence is 11 residues long. The germline gives CDR1 MDHEN, CDR2 SYDVKM.

Regarding this clone: At one boundary the junction diverges from the germline segment, which might be a read error. The gene calls are TRBV5-1 and TRBJ2-6, with TRBD2 as a possible D gene (7 bases). This CDR3 has 15 residues. CDR1 is SGHRS and CDR2 is YFSETQ in the germline V gene. The CDR3: CASSLAEGGANVPTF. DNA for the CDR3: TGCGCCAGCAGCTTGGCAGAGGGGGGGGCCAACGTCCCGACTTTC.